The sequence of this T cell receptor beta chain was determined in a study of blood T cell repertoires in COVID-19. Original processing notes: Cell counts per sample came from amplifying reference gene primers. Assay: immunoSEQ multiplex PCR; the TCRdb copy retains only in-frame clones and omits some. The DNA gave D and trimming, while V, J and clone size come from that table. This repertoire shows roughly 60,000 clones, 84% found once; its top ten account for approximately 5.6%. The CDR3 sequence is 13 residues long. Germline lookup yields CDR1 ENHRY and CDR2 SYGVKD. The V end lost 2 bases, the J end lost 6 bases, and 9 bases lay between the germline ends.

The chain couples TRBV10-3 to TRBJ2-3, with D unclear. Specimen: peripheral blood. The receptor was isolated from a woman in her fifties or sixties with acute or convalescent COVID-19. CDR3 sequence (DNA): TGTGCCATCAGTGAGCCCACCGGGGATACGCAGTATTTT. Its translation: CAISEPTGDTQYF.